Listed below are T cell receptor beta chains from one sample, sequenced in a study of cytomegalovirus exposure and HLA in healthy donors. This table comes from immunoSEQ multiplex PCR, and its TCRdb copy is limited to in-frame clones, with some not included. The table has about 79,000 clones, more than 85% seen once; the top ten hold 3.6%. Sequencing was carried out using PBMCs. The receptor source for this set is a woman aged 25 to 39 in good health and CMV-seronegative. The CDR3 runs from the conserved cysteine through the conserved F or W. The order of the fields is CDR3 protein, CDR3 DNA, D gene, J gene, CDR3 length, V gene. D genes are given only for firm matches.

cdr3_aa: CASSLMSTGGLRGPGTQYF
cdr3_nt: TGTGCCAGCAGCTTGATGTCCACGGGGGGTCTACGGGGCCCCGGTACGCAGTATTTT
d_call: TRBD2
j_call: TRBJ2-3
cdr3_length: 19
v_call: TRBV7-2

cdr3_aa: CAWSAAWAGVTGEQFF
cdr3_nt: TGTGCCTGGAGTGCGGCATGGGCGGGGGTTACGGGGGAGCAGTTCTTC
d_call: TRBD2
j_call: TRBJ2-1
cdr3_length: 16
v_call: TRBV30

cdr3_aa: CASSFSQGGYTF
cdr3_nt: TGTGCCAGCAGCTTTTCCCAGGGGGGCTACACCTTC
d_call: -
j_call: TRBJ1-2
cdr3_length: 12
v_call: TRBV5-4

cdr3_aa: CASSETSGGNNEQFF
cdr3_nt: TGTGCCAGCAGTGAGACTAGCGGGGGGAACAATGAGCAGTTCTTC
d_call: TRBD2
j_call: TRBJ2-1
cdr3_length: 15
v_call: TRBV2

cdr3_aa: CASSSIGTAGWNTEAFF
cdr3_nt: TGTGCCAGCAGCTCCATCGGGACAGCCGGTTGGAACACTGAAGCTTTCTTT
d_call: TRBD1
j_call: TRBJ1-1
cdr3_length: 17
v_call: TRBV5-8

cdr3_aa: CATPQVSSTEAFF
cdr3_nt: TGTGCCACGCCACAGGTATCGTCCACTGAAGCTTTCTTT
d_call: -
j_call: TRBJ1-1
cdr3_length: 13
v_call: TRBV19

cdr3_aa: CATSGQGAQDTEAFF
cdr3_nt: TGTGCCACCAGCGGACAGGGGGCGCAGGACACTGAAGCTTTCTTT
d_call: TRBD1
j_call: TRBJ1-1
cdr3_length: 15
v_call: TRBV19

cdr3_aa: CASSQFVTGNNEQFF
cdr3_nt: TGTGCCAGCAGCCAGTTTGTAACCGGGAACAATGAGCAGTTCTTC
d_call: -
j_call: TRBJ2-1
cdr3_length: 15
v_call: TRBV4-2

cdr3_aa: CASSPSRGRGTGELFF
cdr3_nt: TGTGCCAGCTCACCAAGCAGGGGGCGAGGCACCGGGGAGCTGTTTTTT
d_call: TRBD1
j_call: TRBJ2-2
cdr3_length: 16
v_call: TRBV18

cdr3_aa: CAIREGQGTEAFF
cdr3_nt: TGTGCCATCAGGGAGGGACAGGGCACTGAAGCTTTCTTT
d_call: TRBD1
j_call: TRBJ1-1
cdr3_length: 13
v_call: TRBV10-3